This T cell receptor (beta chain) was recovered during a study of T cell repertoires in cytomegalovirus infection. CDR1 is SGHTA, CDR2 FQGNSA, per germline. CDR3 length: 15 amino acids. V lost 0 bases to trimming and J lost 3 bases, with 9 bases between them. TCRdb re-analysed the reads in MiXCR, keeping a single row per CDR3 protein. Among about 190,000 distinct CDR3 sequences, over 25% were seen once, and the ten largest hold roughly 29%. In this sample, this clonotype turned up a few times. The chain employs TRBV7-2 and TRBJ1-5; weak D call: TRBD1 (5 bases). This sequence was found in a human donor in good health (CMV status not recorded). Some clones in this sample may be carry-over from other donors' samples. The sequencing input was PBMCs. CDR3 in amino acids: CASSLAGADNQPQHF. The CDR3 bases are TGTGCCAGCAGCTTAGCCGGGGCCGACAATCAGCCCCAGCATTTT.